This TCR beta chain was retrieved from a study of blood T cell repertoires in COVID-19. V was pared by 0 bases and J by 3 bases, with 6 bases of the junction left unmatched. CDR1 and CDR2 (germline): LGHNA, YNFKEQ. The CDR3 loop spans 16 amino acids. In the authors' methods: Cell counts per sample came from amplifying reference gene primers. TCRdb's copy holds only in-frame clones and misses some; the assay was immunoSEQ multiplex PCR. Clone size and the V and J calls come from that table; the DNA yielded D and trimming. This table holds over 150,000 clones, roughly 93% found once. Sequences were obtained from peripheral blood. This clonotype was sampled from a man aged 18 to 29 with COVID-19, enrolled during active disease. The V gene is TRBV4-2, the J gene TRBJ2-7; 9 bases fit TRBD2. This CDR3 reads CASSQDLLAGSYEQYF. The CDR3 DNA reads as TGTGCCAGCAGCCAAGATCTGCTAGCGGGAAGCTACGAGCAGTACTTC.